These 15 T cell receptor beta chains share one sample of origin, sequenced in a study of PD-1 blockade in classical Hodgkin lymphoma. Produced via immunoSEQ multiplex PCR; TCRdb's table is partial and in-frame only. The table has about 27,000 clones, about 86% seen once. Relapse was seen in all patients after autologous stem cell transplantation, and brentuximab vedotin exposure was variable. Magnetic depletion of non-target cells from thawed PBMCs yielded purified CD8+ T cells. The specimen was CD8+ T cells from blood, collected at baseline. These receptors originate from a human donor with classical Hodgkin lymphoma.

CDR3 DNA: TGTGCCAGCAGCTTGGGGACAGGTGGGACTGAAGCTTTCTTT. This translates into CASSLGTGGTEAFF. This chain uses TRBV5-8 with TRBJ1-1; 7 nucleotides line up with TRBD1. The trim removed 0 bases at V and 5 bases at J, leaving 4 bases unmatched. The germline V gene encodes CDR1 SGHTS and CDR2 YDEGEE. This CDR3 is 14 amino acids long.

The CDR3 DNA sequence: TGTGCCAGCAGCCCGCGGGACAGGGAGAAGGAGACCCAGTACTTC. This gives the protein CASSPRDREKETQYF. The rearrangement joins TRBV9 to TRBJ2-5; TRBD1 matches 9 bases. The germline CDR1 and CDR2 sequences are SGDLS and YYNGEE. The CDR3 extends over 15 amino acids. J gave up 5 bases and V 4 bases, and 9 bases lay outside the gene matches.

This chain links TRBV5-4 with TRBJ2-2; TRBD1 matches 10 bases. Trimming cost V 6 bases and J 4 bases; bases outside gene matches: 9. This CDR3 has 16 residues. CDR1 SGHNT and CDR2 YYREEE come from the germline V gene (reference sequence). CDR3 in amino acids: CASNPGQGSITGELFF. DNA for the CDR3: TGTGCCAGCAACCCGGGACAGGGGAGTATCACCGGGGAGCTGTTTTTT. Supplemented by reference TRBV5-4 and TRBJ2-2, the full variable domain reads ETGVTQSPTHLIKTRGQQVTLRCSSQSGHNTVSWYQQALGQGPQFIFQYYREEENGRGNFPPRFSGLQFPNYSSELNVNALELDDSALYLCASNPGQGSITGELFFGEGSRLTVL.

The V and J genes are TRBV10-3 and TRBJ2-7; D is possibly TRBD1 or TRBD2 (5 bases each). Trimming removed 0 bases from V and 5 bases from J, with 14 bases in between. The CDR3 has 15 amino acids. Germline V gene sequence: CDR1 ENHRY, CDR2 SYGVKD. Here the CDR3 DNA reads TGTGCCATCAGTGAGTCGGTGGGGGAGCGCAACGAGCAGTACTTC. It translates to CAISESVGERNEQYF.

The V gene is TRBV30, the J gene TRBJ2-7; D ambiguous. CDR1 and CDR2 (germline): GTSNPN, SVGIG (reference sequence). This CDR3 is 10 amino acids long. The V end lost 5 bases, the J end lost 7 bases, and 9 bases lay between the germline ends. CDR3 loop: CAWGRMEQYF. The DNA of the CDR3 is TGTGCCTGGGGAAGGATGGAGCAGTACTTC.

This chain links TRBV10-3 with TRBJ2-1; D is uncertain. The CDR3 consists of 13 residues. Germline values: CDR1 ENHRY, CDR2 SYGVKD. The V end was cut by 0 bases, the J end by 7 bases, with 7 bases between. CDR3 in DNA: TGTGCCATCAGTGAGTCGGAGTCAAATGAGCAGTTCTTC. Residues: CAISESESNEQFF.

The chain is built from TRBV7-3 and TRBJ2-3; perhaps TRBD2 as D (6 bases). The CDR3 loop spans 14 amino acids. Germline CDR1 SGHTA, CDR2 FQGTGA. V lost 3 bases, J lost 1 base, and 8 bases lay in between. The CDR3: CASSFGGGTDTQYF. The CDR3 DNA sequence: TGTGCCAGCAGCTTCGGCGGGGGCACAGATACGCAGTATTTT. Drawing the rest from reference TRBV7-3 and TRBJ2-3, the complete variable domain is GAGVSQTPSNKVTEKGKYVELRCDPISGHTALYWYRQSLGQGPEFLIYFQGTGAADDSGLPNDRFFAVRPEGSVSTLKIQRTERGDSAVYLCASSFGGGTDTQYFGPGTRLTVL.

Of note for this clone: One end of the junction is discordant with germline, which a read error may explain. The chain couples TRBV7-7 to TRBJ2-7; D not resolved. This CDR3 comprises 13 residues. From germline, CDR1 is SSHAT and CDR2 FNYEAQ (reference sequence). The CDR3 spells CASSFAGSYEQYF. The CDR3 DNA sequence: TGTGCTAGCAGCTTTGCCGGCTCCTACGAGCAGTACTTC.

The CDR3 DNA sequence: TGTGCCAGCAGTGAATGGGTCGGGGGTCGTAACACCGGGGAGCTGTTTTTT. It translates to CASSEWVGGRNTGELFF. The rearrangement links TRBV25-1 to TRBJ2-2; D perhaps matches TRBD2 (6 bases). The CDR3 loop spans 17 amino acids. Trimming took off 1 base at V and 2 bases at J, with 14 bases between the two ends. CDR1 and CDR2 (germline): MGHDK, SYGVNS.

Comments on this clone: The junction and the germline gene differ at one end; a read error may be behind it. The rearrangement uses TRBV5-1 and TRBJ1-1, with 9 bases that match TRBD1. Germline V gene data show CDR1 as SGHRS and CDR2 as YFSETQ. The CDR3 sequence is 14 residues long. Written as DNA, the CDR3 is TGCGCCAGCAGCCTCGGGACAGGGAACCCTGAAGCTTTCTTT. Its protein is CASSLGTGNPEAFF.

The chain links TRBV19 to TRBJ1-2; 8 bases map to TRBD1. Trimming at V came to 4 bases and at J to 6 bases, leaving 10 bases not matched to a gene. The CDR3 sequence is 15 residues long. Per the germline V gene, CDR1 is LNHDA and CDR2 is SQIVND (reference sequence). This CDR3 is CASSTDTRGHNGYTF. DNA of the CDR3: TGTGCCAGTAGTACCGACACCAGGGGGCATAATGGCTACACCTTC.

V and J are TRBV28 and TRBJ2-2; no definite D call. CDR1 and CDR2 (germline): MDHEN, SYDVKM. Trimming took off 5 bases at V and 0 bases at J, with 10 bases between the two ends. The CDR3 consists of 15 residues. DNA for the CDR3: TGTGCCAGCAGTCAATTAGCTGCGAACACCGGGGAGCTGTTTTTT. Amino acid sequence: CASSQLAANTGELFF. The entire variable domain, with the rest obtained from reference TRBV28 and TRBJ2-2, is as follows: DVKVTQSSRYLVKRTGEKVFLECVQDMDHENMFWYRQDPGLGLRLIYFSYDVKMKEKGDIPEGYSVSREKKERFSLILESASTNQTSMYLCASSQLAANTGELFFGEGSRLTVL.

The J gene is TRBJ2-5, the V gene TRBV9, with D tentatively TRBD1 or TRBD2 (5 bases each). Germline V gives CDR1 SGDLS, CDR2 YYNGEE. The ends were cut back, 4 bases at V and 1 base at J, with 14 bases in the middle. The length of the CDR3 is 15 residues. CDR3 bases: TGTGCCAGCAGCCCCGGGGACCAACGCCAAGAGACCCAGTACTTC. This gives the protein CASSPGDQRQETQYF.

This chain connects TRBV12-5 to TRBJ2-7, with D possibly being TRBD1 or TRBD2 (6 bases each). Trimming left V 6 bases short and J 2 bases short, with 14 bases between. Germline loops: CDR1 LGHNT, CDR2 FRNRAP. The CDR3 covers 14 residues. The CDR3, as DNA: TGTGCTAGTGGCCTGGGGGGACACCCCTACGAGCAGTACTTC. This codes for CASGLGGHPYEQYF.

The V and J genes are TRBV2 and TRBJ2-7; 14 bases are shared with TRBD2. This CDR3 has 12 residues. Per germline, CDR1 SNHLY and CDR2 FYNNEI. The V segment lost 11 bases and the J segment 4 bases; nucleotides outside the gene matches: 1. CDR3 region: CAGLAGGYEQYF. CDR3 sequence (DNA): TGTGCCGGACTAGCGGGAGGTTACGAGCAGTACTTC.